This TCR beta chain was found in a study of T-cell memory formation after mild COVID-19. Study-wide context: Most TCR clusters belonged to a single donor. Study observations and caveats: CD4+ clones that contracted lay mainly in CM and EM; CD8+ ones lay in EMRA. Clones that got smaller from day 15 to 85 had even CD4/CD8, while clones growing later tipped toward CD4+. Detection of some responders pre-infection suggested pre-existing cross-reactive memory T cells participated.

This clonotype occurred a few times. What it binds is not known. MiXCR was run by TCRdb on the 5' RACE reads, yielding one entry per CDR3 protein. Among 450,000 to 650,000 distinct CDR3 sequences listed, 15% to 20% were seen once. The germline V and J ends were trimmed by 1 base and 0 bases, with 12 bases remaining between them. CDR3 length: 16 residues. The specimen sequenced was PBMCs or a T cell subset sorted from them (not recorded which). This clonotype originated in an adult woman who had mild COVID-19 (a few samples of this study predate the infection). Cell type and time point are not known. V is TRBV12-3 or TRBV12-4 and J is TRBJ1-1, with D unclear. The CDR3 coding sequence is TGTGCCAGCAGTTTAGATAGGGTAAAGATGAACACTGAAGCTTTCTTT. It is translated as CASSLDRVKMNTEAFF.